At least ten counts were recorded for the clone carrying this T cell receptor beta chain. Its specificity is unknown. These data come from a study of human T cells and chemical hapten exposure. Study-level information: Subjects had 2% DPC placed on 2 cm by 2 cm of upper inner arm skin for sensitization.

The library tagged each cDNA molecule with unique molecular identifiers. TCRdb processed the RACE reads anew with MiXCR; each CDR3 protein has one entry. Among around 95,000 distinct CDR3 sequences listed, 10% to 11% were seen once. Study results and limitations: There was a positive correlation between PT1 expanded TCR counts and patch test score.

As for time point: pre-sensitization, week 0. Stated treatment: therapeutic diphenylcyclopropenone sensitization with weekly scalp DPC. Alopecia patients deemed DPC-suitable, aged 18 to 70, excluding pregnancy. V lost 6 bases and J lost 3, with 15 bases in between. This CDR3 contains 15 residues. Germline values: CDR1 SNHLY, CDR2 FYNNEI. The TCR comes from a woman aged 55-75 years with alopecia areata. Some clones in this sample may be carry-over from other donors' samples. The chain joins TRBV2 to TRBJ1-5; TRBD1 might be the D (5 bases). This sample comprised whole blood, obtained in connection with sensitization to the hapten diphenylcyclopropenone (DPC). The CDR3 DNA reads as TGTGCCAGCAGATGGGGACTGCGTTCCAATCAGCCCCAGCATTTT. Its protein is CASRWGLRSNQPQHF.